The 15 T cell receptor beta chains below come from one sample, sequenced in a study of patients and donors after allogeneic stem cell transplantation. Using its own MiXCR run on the RT-PCR reads, TCRdb lists one record per CDR3 protein. The data show about 960,000 distinct CDR3 sequences, approximately 19% seen once. The sample taken for sequencing was blood, either unsorted or a sorted T cell fraction (not recorded which). The receptors here all came from a human donor who was either an allogeneic HSCT recipient or a stem cell or donor lymphocyte infusion donor (not recorded which). It is not recorded whose cells these are; they may come from a transplant donor.

This clonotype was detected a few times. The chain couples TRBV5-1 to TRBJ1-2; tentatively, D is TRBD1 (5 bases). Deletions cut 4 bases from V and 5 bases from J, with 21 bases between. CDR3 length: 16 amino acids. Looked up from germline, CDR1 is SGHRS and CDR2 is YFSETQ. The CDR3 sequence: CASSPGLGQEQYGYTF. The CDR3 coding sequence is TGCGCCAGCAGCCCGGGACTGGGGCAGGAGCAATATGGCTACACCTTC.

The chain combines TRBV7-9 with TRBJ1-5; unclear D gene. V lost 3 bases to trimming and J lost 3 bases, with 12 bases between them. There are 15 residues in the CDR3. Germline lookup yields CDR1 SEHNR and CDR2 FQNEAQ (reference sequence). DNA for the CDR3: TGTGCCAGCAGCTTCAGCCCGGGAAACAATCAGCCCCAGCATTTT. Protein: CASSFSPGNNQPQHF.

This clonotype has ten or more counts. The chain recombines TRBV5-1 with TRBJ2-1; the match to TRBD1 covers 7 bases. The germline V gene has CDR1 SGHRS and CDR2 YFSETQ. The CDR3 length is 16 residues. V gave up 2 bases and J gave up 2 bases; unmatched junction bases: 7. The CDR3: CASSFSEGAPYNEQFF. The DNA of the CDR3 is TGCGCCAGCAGCTTTTCCGAGGGGGCACCCTACAATGAGCAGTTCTTC.

In this sample, this clonotype turned up a few times. Here the CDR3 DNA reads TGTGCCAGCAGCCAAGATTACGGCCAGGCGAACACCGGGGAGCTGTTTTTT. This codes for CASSQDYGQANTGELFF. The chain employs TRBV3-1 and TRBJ2-2; no clear D. From germline, CDR1 is LGHDT and CDR2 YNNKEL (reference sequence). The CDR3 spans 17 residues. The V end lost 0 bases, the J end lost 0 bases, and 11 bases lay between the germline ends.

This clonotype came up a few times. The chain combines TRBV5-1 with TRBJ2-2, with 10 bases identical to TRBD2. V was pared by 5 bases and J by 9 bases, with 10 bases of the junction left unmatched. The length of the CDR3 is 15 residues. CDR1 is SGHRS, CDR2 YFSETQ, per germline. The DNA of the CDR3 is TGCGCCAGCAGGCTAAGTCTAGCGGGAGTCTGGGAGCTGTTTTTT. It translates to CASRLSLAGVWELFF.

This clonotype turned up a few times. CDR3 amino acids: CASSPRGIRLAGLYEQYF. The CDR3 DNA is TGTGCCAGCTCACCACGAGGAATTAGGCTAGCGGGCCTCTACGAGCAGTACTTC. This chain uses TRBV18 with TRBJ2-7; TRBD2 aligns across 8 bases. CDR3 length equals 18 residues. CDR1 is KGHSH, CDR2 LQKENI, per germline. V lost 1 base, J lost 3 bases, and 14 bases stayed unmatched.

This chain joins TRBV9 and TRBJ2-3, with 11 bases fitting TRBD2. CDR1 and CDR2 (germline): SGDLS, YYNGEE. The V and J ends lost 0 bases and 5 bases, in that order; junction bases with no gene match: 8. The CDR3 is 17 amino acids. CDR3 DNA sequence: TGTGCCAGCAGCGTAGAACTTAGCGGGGGGGCGCAAGATACGCAGTATTTT. Its protein is CASSVELSGGAQDTQYF.

This clonotype was observed once. The rearrangement links TRBV7-6 to TRBJ2-5, with D perhaps matching TRBD1 (6 bases). CDR3 length: 15 amino acids. CDR1 SGHVS and CDR2 FNYEAQ come from the germline V gene. V was pared by 5 bases and J by 6 bases, with 19 bases between. The CDR3 here is CASSPRGQGIQTQYF. CDR3 sequence (DNA): TGTGCCAGCAGCCCCCGGGGCCAGGGGATACAGACCCAGTACTTC.

There are a few counts of this clonotype. The chain uses TRBV29-1 and TRBJ2-1; a possible D gene is TRBD2 (5 bases). V gave up 7 bases and J gave up 7 bases, with 14 bases separating them. The germline V gene encodes CDR1 SQVTM and CDR2 ANQGSEA. This CDR3 has 12 residues. CDR3 nucleotides: TGCAGCGCCTCCCTAGCAGGTAATGAGCAGTTCTTC. Translating it yields CSASLAGNEQFF.

V gene TRBV9 combines with J gene TRBJ1-1; D is possibly TRBD1 (6 bases). Looked up from germline, CDR1 is SGDLS and CDR2 is YYNGEE. This CDR3 is 14 amino acids long. V lost 3 bases to trimming and J lost 0 bases, with 9 bases between them. The CDR3 protein is CASSARGLNTEAFF. In DNA, the CDR3 is TGTGCCAGCAGCGCCAGGGGATTGAACACTGAAGCTTTCTTT. The full variable domain, with the rest looked up from reference TRBV9 and TRBJ1-1, is DSGVTQTPKHLITATGQRVTLRCSPRSGDLSVYWYQQSLDQGLQFLIQYYNGEERAKGNILERFSAQQFPDLHSELNLSSLELGDSALYFCASSARGLNTEAFFGQGTRLTVV.

This clonotype was seen a few times. This chain connects TRBV2 to TRBJ2-1, with 7 bases aligning to TRBD2. This CDR3 has 14 amino acids. V shed 4 bases, J shed 4 bases, and the junction held 4 bases outside the gene matches. The germline CDR1 and CDR2 sequences are SNHLY and FYNNEI. The CDR3, as DNA: TGTGCCAGCAGTGTAATAGCGGGTTACAATGAGCAGTTCTTC. Translating gives CASSVIAGYNEQFF.

This clonotype came up a few times. The chain joins TRBV28 to TRBJ2-6; 7 bases are shared with TRBD1. Germline trimming cut 3 bases from V and 0 bases from J; bases unmatched to any gene: 2. Germline CDR1 is MDHEN and CDR2 is SYDVKM. CDR3 length: 16 residues. CDR3 residues: CASSFDRDSGANVLTF. CDR3 coding DNA: TGTGCCAGCAGTTTCGACAGGGACTCTGGGGCCAACGTCCTGACTTTC.

In this sample, this clonotype turned up a few times. This chain joins TRBV7-9 and TRBJ1-5; D is ambiguous. Looked up from germline, CDR1 is SEHNR and CDR2 is FQNEAQ (reference sequence). Trimming pared 1 base from V and 2 bases from J, leaving 9 bases between. The CDR3 contains 15 residues. For the CDR3, the DNA is TGTGCCAGCAGCTTAGATCCCACCGGCAATCAGCCCCAGCATTTT. As protein: CASSLDPTGNQPQHF.

The chain joins TRBV5-6 to TRBJ2-3; 16 bases fit TRBD2. With 5 bases clipped from V and 9 bases from J, the junction kept 6 bases outside the gene matches. The CDR3 is 15 amino acids. The germline CDR1 and CDR2 sequences are SGHDT and YYEEEE. CDR3 in amino acids: CASSPGLAGGRTQYF. Here the CDR3 DNA reads TGTGCCAGCAGTCCGGGACTAGCGGGGGGGCGCACGCAGTATTTT. Complete variable domain (other parts from reference TRBV5-6 and TRBJ2-3): DAGVTQSPTHLIKTRGQQVTLRCSPKSGHDTVSWYQQALGQGPQFIFQYYEEEERQRGNFPDRFSGHQFPNYSSELNVNALLLGDSALYLCASSPGLAGGRTQYFGPGTRLTVL.

This clonotype appeared a few times. The genes are TRBV7-8 and TRBJ1-2, with D maybe TRBD1 (6 bases). V was cut by 2 bases and J by 0 bases, with 16 bases left in between. CDR3 size: 17 residues. Germline loops: CDR1 SGHVS, CDR2 FQNEAQ. In DNA form, the CDR3 reads TGTGCCAGCAGCTTATCGGACACTAGGGGGGCTAACTATGGCTACACCTTC. Protein: CASSLSDTRGANYGYTF.